The 5 T cell receptor beta chains in this list originate from one sample, sequenced in a study of early T cells in non-severe SARS-CoV-2 infection. Via MiXCR, TCRdb re-called the 5' RACE reads, giving one row per CDR3 protein. The sample lists around 39,000 distinct CDR3 sequences; approximately 5.9% were seen once. The sequences come from whole blood, collected at baseline. The receptors derive from an adult who was a healthcare worker with PCR-confirmed SARS-CoV-2 infection or an uninfected control (not recorded which).

This clonotype was observed many times. The gene calls are TRBV6-2 or TRBV6-3 and TRBJ2-2, with 8 nucleotides matching TRBD2. With 6 bases clipped from V and 7 bases from J, the junction kept 7 bases outside the gene matches. Germline CDR1 is MNHEY and CDR2 is SVGEGT. The length of the CDR3 is 14 residues. In nucleotides, the CDR3 is TGTGCCAGCAGATTAAGCGGGAGAGACGGGGAGCTGTTTTTT. Its translation: CASRLSGRDGELFF.

This clonotype was counted a few times. This rearrangement joins TRBV5-4 to TRBJ2-7; the D call may be TRBD1 or TRBD2 (5 bases each). The CDR3 runs to 12 residues. The germline V gene has CDR1 SGHNT and CDR2 YYREEE (reference sequence). V lost 4 bases, J lost 6 bases, and 11 bases lay in between. CDR3 DNA: TGTGCCAGCAGCCCGGGGACGAGCGAGCAGTACTTC. It encodes CASSPGTSEQYF.

This clonotype showed up many times. V and J are TRBV20-1 and TRBJ1-5; D is undetermined. V gave up 6 bases and J gave up 3 bases, with 15 bases separating them. The CDR3 has 14 residues. Germline assignment: CDR1 DFQATT and CDR2 SNEGSKA (reference sequence). The CDR3 DNA reads as TGCAGTGCCCGCCGGGTGGCGGCCAATCAGCCCCAGCATTTT. It encodes CSARRVAANQPQHF.

This clonotype was found a few times. V and J are TRBV2 and TRBJ1-1; unclear D gene. Germline CDR1 and CDR2: SNHLY and FYNNEI. The CDR3 runs 10 residues. The V and J ends lost 6 bases and 5 bases respectively, with 4 bases between them. The CDR3 sequence is CASSRTEAFF. Written as DNA, the CDR3 is TGTGCCAGCAGCAGGACTGAAGCTTTCTTT.

This clonotype was detected ten times or more. Here the CDR3 DNA reads TGTGCCAGCAGCCCCGCCGTGGCTAGCGGGGCCTTGGGTGAGCAGTTCTTC. This translates into CASSPAVASGALGEQFF. This rearrangement joins TRBV7-6 to TRBJ2-1; 9 nucleotides match TRBD2. Germline CDR1 and CDR2: SGHVS and FNYEAQ. The J segment lost 9 bases and the V segment lost 5 bases, leaving 17 bases of the junction unmatched. This CDR3 is 17 amino acids long.